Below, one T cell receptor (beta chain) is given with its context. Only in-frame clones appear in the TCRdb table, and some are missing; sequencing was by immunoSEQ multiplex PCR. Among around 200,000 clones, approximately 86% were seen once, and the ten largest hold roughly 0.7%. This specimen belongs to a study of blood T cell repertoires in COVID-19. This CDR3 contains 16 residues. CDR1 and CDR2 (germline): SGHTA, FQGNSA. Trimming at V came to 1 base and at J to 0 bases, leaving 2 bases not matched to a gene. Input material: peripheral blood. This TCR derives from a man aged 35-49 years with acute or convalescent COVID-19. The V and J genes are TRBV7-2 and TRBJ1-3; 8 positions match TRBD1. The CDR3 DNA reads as TGTGCCAGCAGCTTAGATCAGGGGGCCTCTGGAAACACCATATATTTT. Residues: CASSLDQGASGNTIYF.